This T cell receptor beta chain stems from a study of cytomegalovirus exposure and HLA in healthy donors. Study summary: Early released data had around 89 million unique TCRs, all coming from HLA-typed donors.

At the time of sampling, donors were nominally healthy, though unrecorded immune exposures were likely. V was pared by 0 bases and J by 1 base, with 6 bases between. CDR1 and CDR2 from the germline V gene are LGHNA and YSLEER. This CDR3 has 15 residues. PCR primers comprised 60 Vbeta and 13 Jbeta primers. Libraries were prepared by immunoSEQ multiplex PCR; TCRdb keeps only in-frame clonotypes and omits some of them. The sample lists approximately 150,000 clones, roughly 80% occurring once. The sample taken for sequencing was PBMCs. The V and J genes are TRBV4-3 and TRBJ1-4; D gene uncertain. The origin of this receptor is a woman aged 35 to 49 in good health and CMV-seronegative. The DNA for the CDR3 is TGCGCCAGCAGCCAAGAGGCAGGAACTAATGAAAAACTGTTTTTT. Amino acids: CASSQEAGTNEKLFF.